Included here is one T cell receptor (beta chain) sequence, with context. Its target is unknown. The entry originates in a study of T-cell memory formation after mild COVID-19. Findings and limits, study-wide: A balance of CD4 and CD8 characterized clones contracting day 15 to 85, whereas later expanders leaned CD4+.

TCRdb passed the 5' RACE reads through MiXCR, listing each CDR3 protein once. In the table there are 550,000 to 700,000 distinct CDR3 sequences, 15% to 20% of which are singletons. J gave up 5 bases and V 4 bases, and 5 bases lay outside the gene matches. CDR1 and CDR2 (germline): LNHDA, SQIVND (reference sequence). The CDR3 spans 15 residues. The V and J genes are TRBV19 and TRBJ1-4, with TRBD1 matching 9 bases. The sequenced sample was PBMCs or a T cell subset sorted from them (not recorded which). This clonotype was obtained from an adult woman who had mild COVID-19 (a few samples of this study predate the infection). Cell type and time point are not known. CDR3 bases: TGTGCCAGTAGTACAACCGGGACAGGGAATGAAAAACTGTTTTTT. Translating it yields CASSTTGTGNEKLFF.